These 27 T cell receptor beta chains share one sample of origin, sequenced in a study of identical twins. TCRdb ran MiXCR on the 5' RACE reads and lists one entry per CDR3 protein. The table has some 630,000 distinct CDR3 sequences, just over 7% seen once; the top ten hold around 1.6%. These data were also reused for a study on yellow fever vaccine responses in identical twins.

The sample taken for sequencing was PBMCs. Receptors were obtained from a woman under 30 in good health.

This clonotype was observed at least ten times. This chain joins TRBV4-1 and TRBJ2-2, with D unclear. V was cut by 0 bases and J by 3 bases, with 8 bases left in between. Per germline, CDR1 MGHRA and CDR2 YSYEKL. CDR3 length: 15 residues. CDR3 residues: CASSQDLLDTGELFF. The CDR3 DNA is TGCGCCAGCAGCCAAGATCTCCTAGACACCGGGGAGCTGTTTTTT.

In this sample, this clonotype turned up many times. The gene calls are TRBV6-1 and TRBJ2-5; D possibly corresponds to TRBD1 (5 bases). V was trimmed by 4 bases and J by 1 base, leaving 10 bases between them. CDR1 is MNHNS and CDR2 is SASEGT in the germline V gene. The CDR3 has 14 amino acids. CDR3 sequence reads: CASSGFRVQETQYF. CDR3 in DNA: TGTGCCAGCAGTGGCTTCAGGGTCCAAGAGACCCAGTACTTC.

The CDR3 bases are TGTGCCAGCAGTACCAGGACTAGCGGGGTGGGTGATACGCAGTATTTT. This encodes CASSTRTSGVGDTQYF. The gene calls are TRBV28 and TRBJ2-3; 12 bases align to TRBD2. The germline V gene has CDR1 MDHEN and CDR2 SYDVKM. The junction had 9 bases not matched to a gene; V was cut back by 5 bases and J by 6 bases. This CDR3 is 16 amino acids long.

CDR3 DNA sequence: TGCAGTGCTGAGGGACGGGTTAACACTGAAGCTTTCTTT. Its translation is CSAEGRVNTEAFF. The V and J genes are TRBV20-1 and TRBJ1-1, with a possible D match to TRBD1 (5 bases). The CDR3 totals 13 residues. V was cut by 5 bases and J by 2 bases, with 12 bases left in between. From germline, CDR1 is DFQATT and CDR2 SNEGSKA (reference sequence).

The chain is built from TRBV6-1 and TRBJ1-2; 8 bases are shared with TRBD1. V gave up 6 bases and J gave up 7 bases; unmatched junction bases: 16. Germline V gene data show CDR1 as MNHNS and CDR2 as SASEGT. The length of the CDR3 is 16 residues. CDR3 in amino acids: CASSPSGQGAGFGYTF. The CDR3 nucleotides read TGTGCCAGCAGCCCAAGCGGGCAGGGGGCAGGCTTTGGCTACACCTTC.

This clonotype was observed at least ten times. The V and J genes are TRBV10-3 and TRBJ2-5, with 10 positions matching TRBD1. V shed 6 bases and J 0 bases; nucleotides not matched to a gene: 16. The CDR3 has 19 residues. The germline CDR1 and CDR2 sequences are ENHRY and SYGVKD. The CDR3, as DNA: TGTGCCATCAGCGATTCCGGGACAGGGGTCTACCAGTACCAAGAGACCCAGTACTTC. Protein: CAISDSGTGVYQYQETQYF.

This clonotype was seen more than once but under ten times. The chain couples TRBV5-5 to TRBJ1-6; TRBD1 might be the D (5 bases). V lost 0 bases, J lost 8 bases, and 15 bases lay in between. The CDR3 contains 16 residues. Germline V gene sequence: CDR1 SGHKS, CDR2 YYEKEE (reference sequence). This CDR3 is CASSLAGTAVDSPLHF. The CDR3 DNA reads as TGTGCCAGCAGCTTGGCCGGGACGGCCGTGGATTCACCCCTCCACTTT.

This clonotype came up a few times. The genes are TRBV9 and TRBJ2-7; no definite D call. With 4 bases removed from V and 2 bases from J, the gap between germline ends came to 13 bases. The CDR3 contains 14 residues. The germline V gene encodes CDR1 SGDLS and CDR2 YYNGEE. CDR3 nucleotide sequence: TGTGCCAGCAGCCCCCCTGACCCCGCCTACGAGCAGTACTTC. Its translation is CASSPPDPAYEQYF.

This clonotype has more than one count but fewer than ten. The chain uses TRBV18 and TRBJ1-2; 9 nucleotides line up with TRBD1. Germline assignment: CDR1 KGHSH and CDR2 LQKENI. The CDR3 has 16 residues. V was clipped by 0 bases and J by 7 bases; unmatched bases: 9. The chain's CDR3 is CASSPPGQGLSSGYTF. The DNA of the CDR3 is TGTGCCAGCTCACCACCGGGACAGGGCTTAAGTTCTGGCTACACCTTC.

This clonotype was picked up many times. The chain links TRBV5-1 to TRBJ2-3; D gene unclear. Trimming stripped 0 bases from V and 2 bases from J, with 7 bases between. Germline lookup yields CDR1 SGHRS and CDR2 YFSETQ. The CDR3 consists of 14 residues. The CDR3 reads CASSLDTDTDTQYF. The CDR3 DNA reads TGCGCCAGCAGCTTGGACACGGACACAGATACGCAGTATTTT.

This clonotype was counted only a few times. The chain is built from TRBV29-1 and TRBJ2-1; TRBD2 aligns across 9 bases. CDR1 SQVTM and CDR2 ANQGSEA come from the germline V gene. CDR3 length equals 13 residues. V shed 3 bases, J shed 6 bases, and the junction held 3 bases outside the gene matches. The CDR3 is CSVDRGLANEQFF. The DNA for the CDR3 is TGCAGCGTTGATAGGGGACTAGCCAATGAGCAGTTCTTC.

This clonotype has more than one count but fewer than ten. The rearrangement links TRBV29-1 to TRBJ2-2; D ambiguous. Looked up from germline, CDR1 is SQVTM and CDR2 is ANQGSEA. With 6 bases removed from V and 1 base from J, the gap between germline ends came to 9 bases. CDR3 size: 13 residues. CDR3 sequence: CSVPSLNTGELFF. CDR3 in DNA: TGCAGCGTGCCGAGCTTGAACACCGGGGAGCTGTTTTTT.

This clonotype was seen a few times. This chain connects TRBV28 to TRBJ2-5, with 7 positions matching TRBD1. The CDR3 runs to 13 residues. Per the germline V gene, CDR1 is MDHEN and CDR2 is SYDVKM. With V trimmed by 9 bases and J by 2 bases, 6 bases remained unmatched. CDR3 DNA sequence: TGTGCCAGTAACGGCAGGGGGCAAGAGACCCAGTACTTC. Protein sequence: CASNGRGQETQYF.

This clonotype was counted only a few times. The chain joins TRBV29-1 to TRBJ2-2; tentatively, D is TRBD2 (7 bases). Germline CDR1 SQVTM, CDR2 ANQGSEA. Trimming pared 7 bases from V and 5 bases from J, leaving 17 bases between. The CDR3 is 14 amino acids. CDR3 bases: TGCAGCGCCCGGGGCGGGGGCCGGACCGGGGAGCTGTTTTTT. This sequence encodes CSARGGGRTGELFF.

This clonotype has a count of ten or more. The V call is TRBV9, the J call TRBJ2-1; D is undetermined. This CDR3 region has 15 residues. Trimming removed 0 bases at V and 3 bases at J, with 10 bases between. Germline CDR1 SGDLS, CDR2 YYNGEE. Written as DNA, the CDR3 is TGTGCCAGCAGCGTAGAGGGCGTAAGCTACAATGAGCAGTTCTTC. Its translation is CASSVEGVSYNEQFF. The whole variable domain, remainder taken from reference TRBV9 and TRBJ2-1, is DSGVTQTPKHLITATGQRVTLRCSPRSGDLSVYWYQQSLDQGLQFLIQYYNGEERAKGNILERFSAQQFPDLHSELNLSSLELGDSALYFCASSVEGVSYNEQFFGPGTRLTVL.

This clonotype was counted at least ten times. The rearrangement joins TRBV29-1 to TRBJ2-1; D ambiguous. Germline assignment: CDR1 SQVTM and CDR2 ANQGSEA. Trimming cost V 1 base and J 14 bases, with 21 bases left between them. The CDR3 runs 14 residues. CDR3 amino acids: CSVEVRVVVLLEFF. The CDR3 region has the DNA TGCAGCGTTGAAGTACGGGTCGTCGTATTGTTGGAGTTCTTC.

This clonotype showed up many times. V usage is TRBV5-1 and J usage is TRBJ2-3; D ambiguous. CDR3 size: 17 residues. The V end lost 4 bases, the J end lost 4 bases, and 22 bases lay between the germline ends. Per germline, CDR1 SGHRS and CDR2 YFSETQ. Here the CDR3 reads CASSPSLVKKRSDTQYF. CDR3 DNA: TGCGCCAGCAGCCCCTCCCTAGTCAAAAAGAGGTCAGATACGCAGTATTTT.

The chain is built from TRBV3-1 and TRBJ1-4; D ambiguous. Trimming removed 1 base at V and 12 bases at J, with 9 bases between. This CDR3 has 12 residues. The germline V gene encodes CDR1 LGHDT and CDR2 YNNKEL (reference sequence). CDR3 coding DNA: TGTGCCAGCAGCCAAGGCCGGGGAGAACTGTTTTTT. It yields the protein CASSQGRGELFF.

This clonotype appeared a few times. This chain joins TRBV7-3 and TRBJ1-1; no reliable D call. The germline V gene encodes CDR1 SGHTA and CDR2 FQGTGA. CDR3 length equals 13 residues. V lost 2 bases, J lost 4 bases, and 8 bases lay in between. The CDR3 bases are TGTGCCAGCAGCTTACTTTACAGCACTGAAGCTTTCTTT. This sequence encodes CASSLLYSTEAFF.

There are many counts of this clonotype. CDR3 sequence (DNA): TGTGCCACCGAGCGGGGGGACCACAATGAGCAGTTCTTC. Translating it yields CATERGDHNEQFF. This chain uses TRBV10-3 with TRBJ2-1; TRBD2 matches at 9 bases. Germline V CDR1 and CDR2: ENHRY, SYGVKD. J gave up 5 bases and V 10 bases, and 6 bases lay outside the gene matches. This CDR3 has 13 residues.

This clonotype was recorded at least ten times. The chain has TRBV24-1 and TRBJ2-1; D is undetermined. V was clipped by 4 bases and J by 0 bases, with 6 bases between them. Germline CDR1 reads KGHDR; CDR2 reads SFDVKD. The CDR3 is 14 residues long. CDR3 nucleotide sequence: TGTGCCACCAGTGACGCTAACTCCTACAATGAGCAGTTCTTC. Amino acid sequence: CATSDANSYNEQFF.

The CDR3 here is CSARERGARETQYF. CDR3 coding DNA: TGCAGTGCTAGAGAGAGGGGGGCAAGGGAGACCCAGTACTTC. The chain links TRBV20-1 to TRBJ2-5; TRBD1 or TRBD2 may be the D gene (6 bases each). Germline assignment: CDR1 DFQATT and CDR2 SNEGSKA (reference sequence). The CDR3 is made up of 14 amino acids. Trimming shortened V by 0 bases and J by 5 bases, and 13 bases separated the two germline ends.

The DNA for the CDR3 is TGTGCCAGCACCGGACAGCGGAACTCCTACGAGCAGTACTTC. This codes for CASTGQRNSYEQYF. The chain joins TRBV12-3 or TRBV12-4 to TRBJ2-7, with a possible D match to TRBD1 (6 bases). V was shortened by 7 bases and J by 0 bases, with 13 bases between the two germline ends. The CDR3 length is 14 residues.

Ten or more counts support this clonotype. The CDR3 reads CASSPQGKTEAFF. The CDR3 coding sequence is TGCGCCAGCAGCCCACAGGGGAAGACTGAAGCTTTCTTT. The V gene is TRBV5-1, the J gene TRBJ1-1, with 7 bases that match TRBD1. Germline V gene sequence: CDR1 SGHRS, CDR2 YFSETQ. With V trimmed by 4 bases and J by 5 bases, 5 bases remained unmatched. The CDR3 totals 13 residues.

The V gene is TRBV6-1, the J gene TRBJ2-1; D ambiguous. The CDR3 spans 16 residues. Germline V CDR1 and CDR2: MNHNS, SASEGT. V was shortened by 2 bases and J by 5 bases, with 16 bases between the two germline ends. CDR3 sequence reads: CASSEHGRVVNNEQFF. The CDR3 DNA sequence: TGTGCCAGCAGTGAACACGGAAGGGTGGTCAACAATGAGCAGTTCTTC.

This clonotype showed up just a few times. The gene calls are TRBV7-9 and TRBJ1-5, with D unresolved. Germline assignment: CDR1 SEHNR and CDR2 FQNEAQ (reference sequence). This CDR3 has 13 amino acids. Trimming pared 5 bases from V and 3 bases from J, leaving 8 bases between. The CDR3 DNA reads TGTGCCAGCAGCCCAAGTTTCAATCAGCCCCAGCATTTT. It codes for CASSPSFNQPQHF. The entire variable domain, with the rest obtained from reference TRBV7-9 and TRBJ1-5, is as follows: DTGVSQNPRHKITKRGQNVTFRCDPISEHNRLYWYRQTLGQGPEFLTYFQNEAQLEKSRLLSDRFSAERPKGSFSTLEIQRTEQGDSAMYLCASSPSFNQPQHFGDGTRLSIL.

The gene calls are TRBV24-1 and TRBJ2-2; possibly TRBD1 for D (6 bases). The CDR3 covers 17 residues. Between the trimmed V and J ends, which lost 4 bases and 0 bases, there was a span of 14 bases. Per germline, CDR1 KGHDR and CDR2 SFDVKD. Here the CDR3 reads CATSDPGTTANTGELFF. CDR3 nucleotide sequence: TGTGCCACCAGTGACCCCGGGACAACCGCGAACACCGGGGAGCTGTTTTTT.